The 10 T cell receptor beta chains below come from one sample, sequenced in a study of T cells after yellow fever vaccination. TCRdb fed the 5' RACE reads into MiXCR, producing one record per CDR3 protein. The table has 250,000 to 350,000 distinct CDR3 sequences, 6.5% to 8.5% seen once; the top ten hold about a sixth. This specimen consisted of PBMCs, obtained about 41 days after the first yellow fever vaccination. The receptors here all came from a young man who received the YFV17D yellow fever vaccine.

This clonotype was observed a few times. Here the CDR3 DNA reads TGTGCCAGCAGCCCCCTCAGGGGAATAGATACGCAGTATTTT. Encoded protein: CASSPLRGIDTQYF. The genes are TRBV6-2 or TRBV6-3 and TRBJ2-3, with D maybe TRBD1 (6 bases). Germline V gives CDR1 MNHEY, CDR2 SVGEGT. This CDR3 comprises 14 residues. Trimming removed 6 bases at V and 5 bases at J, with 15 bases between.

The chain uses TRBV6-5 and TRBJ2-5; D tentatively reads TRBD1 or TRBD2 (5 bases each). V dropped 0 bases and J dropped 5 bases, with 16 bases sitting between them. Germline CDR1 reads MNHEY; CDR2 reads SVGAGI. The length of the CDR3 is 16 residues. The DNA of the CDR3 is TGTGCCAGCAGTTACTCCGCGGGCAGGGTGGTTGAGACCCAGTACTTC. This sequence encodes CASSYSAGRVVETQYF.

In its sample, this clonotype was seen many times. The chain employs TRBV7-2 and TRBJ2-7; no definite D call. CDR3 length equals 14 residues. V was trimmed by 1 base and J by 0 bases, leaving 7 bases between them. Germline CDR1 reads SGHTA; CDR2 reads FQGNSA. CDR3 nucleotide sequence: TGTGCCAGCAGCTTAGGCCTGAGCTCCTACGAGCAGTACTTC. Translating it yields CASSLGLSSYEQYF.

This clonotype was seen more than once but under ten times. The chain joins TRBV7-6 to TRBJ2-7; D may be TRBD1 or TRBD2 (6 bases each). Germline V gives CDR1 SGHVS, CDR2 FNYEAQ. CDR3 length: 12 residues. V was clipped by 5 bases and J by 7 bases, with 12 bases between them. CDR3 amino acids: CASSGGLVEQYF. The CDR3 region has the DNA TGTGCCAGCAGCGGGGGGCTAGTAGAGCAGTACTTC. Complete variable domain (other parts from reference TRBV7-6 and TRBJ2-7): GAGVSQSPRYKVTKRGQDVALRCDPISGHVSLYWYRQALGQGPEFLTYFNYEAQQDKSGLPNDRFSAERPEGSISTLTIQRTEQRDSAMYRCASSGGLVEQYFGPGTRLTVT.

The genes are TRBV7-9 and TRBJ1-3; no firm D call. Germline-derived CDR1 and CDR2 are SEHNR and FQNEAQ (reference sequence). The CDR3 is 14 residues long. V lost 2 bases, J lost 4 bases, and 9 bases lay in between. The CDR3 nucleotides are TGTGCCAGCAGCTTAACACGTGGGGGAAACACCATATATTTT. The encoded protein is CASSLTRGGNTIYF.

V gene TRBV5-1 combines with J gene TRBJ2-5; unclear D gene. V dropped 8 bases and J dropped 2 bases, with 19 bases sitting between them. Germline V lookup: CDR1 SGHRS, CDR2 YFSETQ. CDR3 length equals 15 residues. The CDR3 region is CASHSSGQTQETQYF. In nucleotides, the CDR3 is TGCGCCAGTCACAGCTCGGGTCAAACTCAAGAGACCCAGTACTTC.

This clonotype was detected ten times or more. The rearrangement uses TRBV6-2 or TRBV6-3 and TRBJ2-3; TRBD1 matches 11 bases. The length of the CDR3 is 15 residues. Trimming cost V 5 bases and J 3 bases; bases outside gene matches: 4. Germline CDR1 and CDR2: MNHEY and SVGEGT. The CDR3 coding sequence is TGTGCCAGCAGTCCAGGACAGGGGGCTACAGATACGCAGTATTTT. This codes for CASSPGQGATDTQYF.

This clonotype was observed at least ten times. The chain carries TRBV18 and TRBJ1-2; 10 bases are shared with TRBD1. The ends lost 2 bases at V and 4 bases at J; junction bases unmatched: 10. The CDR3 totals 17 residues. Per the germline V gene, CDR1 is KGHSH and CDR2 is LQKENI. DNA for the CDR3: TGTGCCAGCTCACCAACCGGGACAGGGGAGAGAAGCTATGGCTACACCTTC. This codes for CASSPTGTGERSYGYTF.

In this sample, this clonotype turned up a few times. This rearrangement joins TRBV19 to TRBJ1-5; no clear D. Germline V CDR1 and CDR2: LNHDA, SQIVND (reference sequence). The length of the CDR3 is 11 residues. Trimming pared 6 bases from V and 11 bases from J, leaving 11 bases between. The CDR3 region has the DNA TGTGCCAGTAGCTTTAATTGGGCCCAGCATTTT. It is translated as CASSFNWAQHF.

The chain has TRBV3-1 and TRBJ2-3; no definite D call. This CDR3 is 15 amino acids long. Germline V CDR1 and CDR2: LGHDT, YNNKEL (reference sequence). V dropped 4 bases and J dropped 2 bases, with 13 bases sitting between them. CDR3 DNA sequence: TGTGCCAGCAGCCTCCCCGATCCTTTCACAGATACGCAGTATTTT. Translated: CASSLPDPFTDTQYF.